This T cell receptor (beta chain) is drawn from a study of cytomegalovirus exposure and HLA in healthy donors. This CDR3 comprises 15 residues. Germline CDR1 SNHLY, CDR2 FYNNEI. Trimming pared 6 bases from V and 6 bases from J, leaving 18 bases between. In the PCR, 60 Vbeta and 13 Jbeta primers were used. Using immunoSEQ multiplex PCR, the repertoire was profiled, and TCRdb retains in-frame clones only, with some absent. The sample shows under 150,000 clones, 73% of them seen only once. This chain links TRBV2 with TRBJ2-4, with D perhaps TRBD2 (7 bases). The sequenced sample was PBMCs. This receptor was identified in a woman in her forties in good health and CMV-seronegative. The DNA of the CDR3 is TGTGCCAGCAGACTTACGGGGGGCTTGGGAAACATTCAGTACTTC. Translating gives CASRLTGGLGNIQYF.